This TCR beta chain was identified during a study of sequential checkpoint blockade in melanoma. The wider study: After both sequences, patients received maintenance nivolumab.

Noted treatment: randomized to nivolumab then ipilimumab (arm A) or the reverse (arm B). PBMC sorting kept live CD3+CD8+ cells without CD19 or CD56. Sequencing was performed with immunoSEQ multiplex PCR; in TCRdb, only in-frame clones are kept and a portion is missing. The sample lists about 20,000 clones, just under 75% occurring once. There are 17 residues in the CDR3. With V trimmed by 3 bases and J by 5 bases, 7 bases remained unmatched. CDR1 is KGHSH and CDR2 is LQKENI in the germline V gene. The TCR was taken from a human donor with melanoma. The sequenced sample was CD8+ T cells sorted from blood (inferred from file names), obtained from a patient given nivolumab and ipilimumab in sequence. J is TRBJ2-2 and V is TRBV18; 12 bases agree with TRBD1. The CDR3 region is CASSPGQGASLTGELFF. CDR3 DNA: TGTGCCAGCTCACCGGGACAGGGGGCAAGTCTAACCGGGGAGCTGTTTTTT.